These 10 T cell receptor beta chains were all obtained from the same sample, sequenced in a study of blood T cell repertoires in COVID-19. Profiled with immunoSEQ multiplex PCR; TCRdb holds only in-frame clones, not every one. The data hold 40,000 to 55,000 clones, with around four fifths observed a single time. Sequencing was performed on peripheral blood. The receptors stem from a human donor in a cohort sampled during active COVID-19.

This clone was observed once. The chain employs TRBV5-1 and TRBJ1-4, with TRBD1 as a possible D gene (6 bases). The CDR3 runs to 14 residues. Germline CDR1 reads SGHRS; CDR2 reads YFSETQ. V lost 7 bases and J lost 5, with 15 bases in between. CDR3 in amino acids: CASGNRVPNEKLFF. The CDR3 DNA reads as TGCGCCAGCGGAAACAGGGTACCGAATGAAAAACTGTTTTTT.

The chain couples TRBV10-3 to TRBJ2-3; possibly TRBD2 for D (5 bases). The CDR3 loop spans 18 amino acids. V dropped 6 bases and J dropped 0 bases, with 22 bases sitting between them. Germline V gives CDR1 ENHRY, CDR2 SYGVKD. CDR3 nucleotide sequence: TGTGCCATCAGACCGACCCCGCCCGGGATACCTAGCACAGATACGCAGTATTTT. Translating gives CAIRPTPPGIPSTDTQYF.

This chain joins TRBV6-5 and TRBJ1-1, with TRBD1 matching over 9 bases. From germline, CDR1 is MNHEY and CDR2 SVGAGI. The CDR3 consists of 13 residues. Unmatched junction bases numbered 2, after V lost 6 bases and J lost 3 bases. The CDR3 protein is CASRRDRDTEAFF. CDR3 DNA sequence: TGTGCCAGCAGGAGGGACAGGGACACTGAAGCTTTCTTT.

The chain has TRBV5-1 and TRBJ1-3, with 8 nucleotides matching TRBD1. The CDR3 is 18 amino acids. V trimming: 3 bases; J trimming: 0 bases; junction bases outside the gene matches: 11. Per the germline V gene, CDR1 is SGHRS and CDR2 is YFSETQ. CDR3 sequence reads: CASSSTLTGDPSGNTIYF. The DNA of the CDR3 is TGCGCCAGCAGCTCGACCTTGACAGGGGATCCCTCTGGAAACACCATATATTTT.

The J gene is TRBJ1-2, the V gene TRBV2; TRBD1 matches at 12 bases. V was pared by 8 bases and J by 4 bases, with 8 bases of the junction left unmatched. The length of the CDR3 is 15 residues. CDR1 and CDR2 (germline): SNHLY, FYNNEI. CDR3 protein: CASPPGQGAGYGYTF. In DNA, the CDR3 is TGTGCCAGCCCCCCGGGACAGGGGGCGGGCTATGGCTACACCTTC.

V and J are TRBV7-9 and TRBJ2-7, with D possibly being TRBD1 (5 bases). The V gene's germline CDR1 is SEHNR and CDR2 FQNEAQ (reference sequence). Trimming left V 4 bases short and J 2 bases short, with 9 bases between. The CDR3 consists of 13 residues. The CDR3, as DNA: TGTGCCAGCAGCTCCAGACAGACCTACGAGCAGTACTTC. It encodes CASSSRQTYEQYF.

The chain employs TRBV19 and TRBJ2-2, with D perhaps matching TRBD2 (5 bases). The CDR3 length is 15 residues. Looked up from germline, CDR1 is LNHDA and CDR2 is SQIVND (reference sequence). V lost 5 bases to trimming and J lost 4 bases, with 14 bases between them. CDR3: CASSEGRGLTGELFF. In DNA form, the CDR3 reads TGTGCCAGTAGTGAGGGCAGAGGTCTCACCGGGGAGCTGTTTTTT.

This sequence joins TRBV5-4 and TRBJ2-3, with TRBD1 identical over 7 bases. The CDR3 loop spans 18 amino acids. Trimming removed 0 bases from V and 2 bases from J; junction bases left unmatched: 12. Looked up from germline, CDR1 is SGHNT and CDR2 is YYREEE (reference sequence). Here the CDR3 reads CASSLVEGALAPTDTQYF. CDR3 nucleotide sequence: TGTGCCAGCAGCTTGGTCGAGGGGGCCCTCGCCCCCACAGATACGCAGTATTTT.

This clone was found once. The chain couples TRBV5-1 to TRBJ2-2, with TRBD1 identical over 10 bases. The length of the CDR3 is 16 residues. Unmatched junction bases numbered 8, after V lost 4 bases and J lost 5 bases. Per germline, CDR1 SGHRS and CDR2 YFSETQ. CDR3 loop: CASSPDRGSGTGELFF. CDR3 DNA: TGCGCCAGCAGCCCGGACAGGGGGAGTGGTACCGGGGAGCTGTTTTTT.

The gene calls are TRBV29-1 and TRBJ1-1; TRBD1 might be the D (6 bases). V was shortened by 4 bases and J by 1 base, with 10 bases between the two germline ends. This CDR3 contains 13 residues. Looked up from germline, CDR1 is SQVTM and CDR2 is ANQGSEA. Here the CDR3 reads CSVGYRANTEAFF. CDR3 coding DNA: TGCAGCGTTGGCTACAGGGCGAACACTGAAGCTTTCTTT.